The 14 T cell receptor beta chains given below trace back to one sample, sequenced in a study of shared clonotypes between healthy human individuals (TCRdb year 2020). Libraries were prepared through the immunoSEQ multiplex PCR assay. TCRdb re-hosts the immuneACCESS table, in-frame sequences only. Its copies lack some clones; in the studies checked, an unresolved V gene accounts for under half of them, and the cause for the rest is not known. Recorded for this sample are a few million clones; 95% of them occurred a single time. The top ten constitute approximately 0.13% of the sample. The sequencing input was naive CD4+ T cells sorted from blood. The sample's cell subset or site label is to be understood as: CD45RA+ positively selected. All receptors derive from a man aged 18-30 years in good health.

This rearrangement joins TRBV20-1 to TRBJ1-2; D call uncertain. The length of the CDR3 is 11 residues. V lost 1 base to trimming and J lost 5 bases, with 5 bases between them. CDR1 is DFQATT, CDR2 SNEGSKA, per germline (reference sequence). In nucleotides, the CDR3 is TGCAGTGCTAGAGCAGATTATGGCTACACCTTC. This gives the protein CSARADYGYTF.

The chain combines TRBV5-1 with TRBJ1-1, with a weak D call TRBD1 (5 bases). Trimming left V 0 bases short and J 10 bases short, with 16 bases between. Germline assignment: CDR1 SGHRS and CDR2 YFSETQ. The CDR3 is 14 amino acids. In DNA, the CDR3 is TGCGCCAGCAGCTTGGTGGGAGCCGGGGGGGGAGCTTTCTTT. Its translation: CASSLVGAGGGAFF.

The chain uses TRBV10-2 and TRBJ1-2; unclear D gene. This CDR3 contains 13 residues. Germline V lookup: CDR1 WSHSY, CDR2 SAAADI. The V end lost 0 bases, the J end lost 3 bases, and 5 bases lay between the germline ends. CDR3 DNA: TGCGCCAGCAGTGAGTCGGGGTACTATGGCTACACCTTC. Protein: CASSESGYYGYTF.

The chain is built from TRBV27 and TRBJ2-3; D unclear. Trimming left V 0 bases short and J 4 bases short, with 11 bases between. The germline V gene encodes CDR1 MNHEY and CDR2 SMNVEV (reference sequence). The CDR3 has 15 residues. The CDR3 DNA reads TGTGCCAGCAGTTTATCTTTGGGGTGGGCAGATACGCAGTATTTT. This sequence encodes CASSLSLGWADTQYF.

The chain couples TRBV5-1 to TRBJ1-2; no reliable D call. The CDR3 is made up of 14 amino acids. V lost 2 bases to trimming and J lost 4 bases, with 12 bases between them. The germline V gene has CDR1 SGHRS and CDR2 YFSETQ. This CDR3 reads CASSLDGSAYGYTF. Written as DNA, the CDR3 is TGCGCCAGCAGCTTAGACGGCTCTGCCTATGGCTACACCTTC.

The chain employs TRBV4-1 and TRBJ2-3; 15 bases match TRBD2. CDR3 length equals 18 residues. Germline CDR1 is MGHRA and CDR2 is YSYEKL. Germline trimming cut 4 bases from V and 3 bases from J; bases unmatched to any gene: 8. The chain's CDR3 is CASSPLPGLAGGTDTQYF. As DNA, the CDR3 is TGCGCCAGCAGCCCGCTACCGGGACTAGCGGGGGGTACAGATACGCAGTATTTT.

The gene calls are TRBV7-9 and TRBJ2-1; possible D gene TRBD2, 5 bases. Trimming cost V 5 bases and J 3 bases, with 14 bases left between them. The length of the CDR3 is 15 residues. The V gene's germline CDR1 is SEHNR and CDR2 FQNEAQ (reference sequence). The CDR3 DNA reads TGTGCCAGCAGCCGACACGAGGGCCTCTACAATGAGCAGTTCTTC. Its protein is CASSRHEGLYNEQFF.

With regard to this clone: Other DNA sequences of this sample code for an identical CDR3. The chain uses TRBV7-9 and TRBJ1-4; tentative D call: TRBD1 (6 bases). In germline, CDR1 is SEHNR, CDR2 FQNEAQ (reference sequence). CDR3 size: 14 residues. V lost 4 bases to trimming and J lost 4 bases, with 10 bases between them. For the CDR3, the DNA is TGTGCCAGCAGCTACCGGACAGATAATGAAAAACTGTTTTTT. It is translated as CASSYRTDNEKLFF.

The V gene is TRBV6-6, the J gene TRBJ2-7; no definite D call. CDR1 and CDR2 (germline): MNHNY, SVGAGI (reference sequence). The CDR3 contains 13 residues. Deletions cut 0 bases from V and 3 bases from J, with 6 bases between. CDR3 amino acids: CASSYSSLYEQYF. The CDR3 coding sequence is TGTGCCAGCAGTTACTCGAGTCTCTACGAGCAGTACTTC.

About this clone itself: The same CDR3 arises from other DNA sequences in this sample as well. This chain links TRBV7-9 with TRBJ1-2; D is unclear. Germline assignment: CDR1 SEHNR and CDR2 FQNEAQ (reference sequence). The CDR3 covers 12 residues. Trimming stripped 5 bases from V and 4 bases from J, with 8 bases between. The CDR3 protein is CASSLDVYGYTF. CDR3 in DNA: TGTGCCAGCAGCCTGGATGTCTATGGCTACACCTTC.

The V gene is TRBV6-5, the J gene TRBJ1-6; D perhaps matches TRBD1 (5 bases). The CDR3 totals 14 residues. Germline V CDR1 and CDR2: MNHEY, SVGAGI. V was shortened by 1 base and J by 6 bases, with 7 bases between the two germline ends. CDR3 coding DNA: TGTGCCAGCAGTTACTTGCAGGGTAATTCACCCCTCCACTTT. Amino acids: CASSYLQGNSPLHF.

V is TRBV5-4 and J is TRBJ2-1, with D perhaps TRBD2 (5 bases). Trimming shortened V by 4 bases and J by 7 bases, and 18 bases separated the two germline ends. Germline-derived CDR1 and CDR2 are SGHNT and YYREEE (reference sequence). The CDR3 has 15 residues. CDR3 sequence reads: CASSEGNPPGNEQFF. The CDR3 nucleotides read TGTGCCAGCAGCGAGGGTAACCCCCCGGGGAATGAGCAGTTCTTC.

This chain links TRBV5-4 with TRBJ1-2; D gene ambiguous. Per germline, CDR1 SGHNT and CDR2 YYREEE (reference sequence). V lost 0 bases, J lost 4 bases, and 7 bases lay in between. CDR3 length equals 13 residues. The CDR3 loop is CASSLDSSYGYTF. CDR3 coding DNA: TGTGCCAGCAGCTTGGACAGCAGCTATGGCTACACCTTC.

V usage is TRBV6-4 and J usage is TRBJ2-2; 10 bases are shared with TRBD1. The germline V gene encodes CDR1 MRHNA and CDR2 SNTAGT. There are 15 residues in the CDR3. V shed 6 bases and J 3 bases; nucleotides not matched to a gene: 4. The CDR3 spells CASSATGGDTGELFF. In nucleotides, the CDR3 is TGTGCCAGCAGCGCGACAGGGGGCGACACCGGGGAGCTGTTTTTT.